The 32 T cell receptor beta chains below were found in one sample sequenced in a study of shared clonotypes between healthy human individuals. Naive CD8 cells comprised CD45RO-negative, CCR7-positively selected cells, excluding terminally differentiated effector memory CD45RA+ cells. Only in-frame clones appear in the TCRdb table, and some are missing; sequencing was by immunoSEQ multiplex PCR. The data contain millions of clones, about 95% of them seen just once; the ten biggest clones take up about 1.1%. The sample comprised naive CD8+ T cells sorted from blood. The receptors come from a man aged 18-30 years in good health.

This clone showed up just once. Other DNA sequences within the sample encode an identical CDR3. The V gene is TRBV27, the J gene TRBJ1-2; TRBD1 agrees at 10 bases. Germline V gives CDR1 MNHEY, CDR2 SMNVEV (reference sequence). The junction had 5 bases not matched to a gene; V was cut back by 5 bases and J by 5 bases. The CDR3 contains 14 residues. CDR3 in DNA: TGTGCCAGCAGTCCGGGACAGGGGTCTTATGGCTACACCTTC. This encodes CASSPGQGSYGYTF.

The rearrangement joins TRBV2 to TRBJ2-2; a weak D match, TRBD2 (5 bases). CDR3 size: 13 residues. The germline gives CDR1 SNHLY, CDR2 FYNNEI. With 5 bases removed from V and 8 bases from J, the gap between germline ends came to 12 bases. As DNA, the CDR3 is TGTGCCAGCAGTAAAGAGGGCGGAGGGGAGCTGTTTTTT. This codes for CASSKEGGGELFF.

V is TRBV5-6 and J is TRBJ2-1; 9 positions agree with TRBD1. The CDR3 spans 19 residues. V gave up 2 bases and J gave up 7 bases; unmatched junction bases: 19. Germline loops: CDR1 SGHDT, CDR2 YYEEEE. The CDR3 nucleotides are TGTGCCAGCAGCTTCCTTACAGGGGGCCCTACCGCCCCGGGAAATGAGCAGTTCTTC. It translates to CASSFLTGGPTAPGNEQFF.

V gene TRBV6-1 combines with J gene TRBJ2-1; TRBD1 aligns across 11 bases. Trimming cost V 3 bases and J 8 bases; bases outside gene matches: 6. In germline, CDR1 is MNHNS, CDR2 SASEGT. The CDR3 is 15 amino acids. The CDR3 reads CASSEDRGHLYEQFF. CDR3 bases: TGTGCCAGCAGTGAGGACAGGGGGCATCTTTATGAGCAGTTCTTC.

This chain links TRBV15 with TRBJ1-5, with TRBD1 matching 7 bases. The CDR3 consists of 15 residues. The junction had 4 bases not matched to a gene; V was cut back by 5 bases and J by 0 bases. The germline CDR1 and CDR2 sequences are LNHNV and YYDKDF (reference sequence). The chain's CDR3 is CATSGDSYSNQPQHF. As DNA, the CDR3 is TGTGCCACCAGCGGGGACAGCTATAGCAATCAGCCCCAGCATTTT. Supplemented by reference TRBV15 and TRBJ1-5, the full variable domain reads DAMVIQNPRYQVTQFGKPVTLSCSQTLNHNVMYWYQQKSSQAPKLLFHYYDKDFNNEADTPDNFQSRRPNTSFCFLDIRSPGLGDTAMYLCATSGDSYSNQPQHFGDGTRLSIL.

This clone appeared once. This chain joins TRBV4-1 and TRBJ1-2; 10 bases match TRBD1. The CDR3 is made up of 14 amino acids. Trimming took 4 bases from V and 6 from J; bases not matched to a gene: 5. CDR1 and CDR2 (germline): MGHRA, YSYEKL. CDR3 in DNA: TGCGCCAGCAGCCCGACAGGGGGCTCAGATGGCTACACCTTC. Translating gives CASSPTGGSDGYTF.

This rearrangement joins TRBV19 to TRBJ2-7; D is undetermined. The CDR3 runs to 13 residues. Deletions cut 5 bases from V and 3 bases from J, with 11 bases between. The germline V gene has CDR1 LNHDA and CDR2 SQIVND (reference sequence). The chain's CDR3 is CASSVAEVYEQYF. DNA for the CDR3: TGTGCCAGTAGTGTGGCAGAAGTCTACGAGCAGTACTTC.

This chain connects TRBV6-6 to TRBJ1-1; TRBD1 aligns across 7 bases. The trim removed 6 bases at V and 1 base at J, leaving 8 bases unmatched. The germline CDR1 and CDR2 sequences are MNHNY and SVGAGI (reference sequence). The CDR3 consists of 15 residues. The CDR3: CASRETGIGNTEAFF. In nucleotides, the CDR3 is TGTGCCAGCAGAGAGACAGGGATCGGGAACACTGAAGCTTTCTTT.

This chain uses TRBV10-2 with TRBJ2-2; D is possibly TRBD2 (5 bases). This CDR3 region has 14 residues. V was trimmed by 1 base and J by 3 bases, leaving 6 bases between them. Germline-derived CDR1 and CDR2 are WSHSY and SAAADI. In nucleotides, the CDR3 is TGCGCCAGCAGTGAGTTGGACTACACCGGGGAGCTGTTTTTT. It is translated as CASSELDYTGELFF.

This chain connects TRBV28 to TRBJ2-7, with D perhaps TRBD1 or TRBD2 (6 bases each). The V end lost 3 bases, the J end lost 6 bases, and 15 bases lay between the germline ends. Germline V lookup: CDR1 MDHEN, CDR2 SYDVKM. CDR3 length equals 14 residues. This chain's CDR3 is CASSLVLGGFEQYF. The CDR3, as DNA: TGTGCCAGCAGTTTGGTTCTAGGGGGGTTCGAGCAGTACTTC.

This clone occurred once. This chain connects TRBV9 to TRBJ2-3; D uncertain. V was cut by 2 bases and J by 4 bases, with 11 bases left in between. The germline gives CDR1 SGDLS, CDR2 YYNGEE. The CDR3 runs 14 residues. CDR3 residues: CASSVISGADTQYF. CDR3 DNA: TGTGCCAGCAGCGTCATCTCCGGAGCAGATACGCAGTATTTT.

With regard to this clone: The same CDR3 arises from other DNA sequences in this sample as well. The V and J genes are TRBV9 and TRBJ2-5, with 7 bases matching TRBD2. CDR3 size: 14 residues. The V gene's germline CDR1 is SGDLS and CDR2 YYNGEE. V was pared by 0 bases and J by 5 bases, with 4 bases of the junction left unmatched. The CDR3 DNA reads TGTGCCAGCAGCGTAGGGGGAGGGGTGGAGACCCAGTACTTC. Translating it yields CASSVGGGVETQYF.

In its sample, this clone was seen once. The chain links TRBV6-6 to TRBJ1-1; D unresolved. The V end lost 6 bases, the J end lost 2 bases, and 10 bases lay between the germline ends. The CDR3 consists of 13 residues. The germline V gene has CDR1 MNHNY and CDR2 SVGAGI (reference sequence). The CDR3 is CASRTTGNTEAFF. CDR3 bases: TGTGCCAGCAGGACCACCGGAAACACTGAAGCTTTCTTT.

V is TRBV30 and J is TRBJ2-5, with 10 bases matching TRBD2. CDR1 GTSNPN and CDR2 SVGIG come from the germline V gene (reference sequence). There are 15 residues in the CDR3. The V gene end was trimmed by 3 bases and the J gene end by 3 bases; junction bases not matched to a gene: 7. CDR3 bases: TGTGCCTGGAGCGTTCCGGGACTAGCGAAAGAGACCCAGTACTTC. It codes for CAWSVPGLAKETQYF.

This chain connects TRBV5-4 to TRBJ2-7; 8 bases map to TRBD1. The CDR3 covers 15 residues. V lost 2 bases, J lost 2 bases, and 6 bases stayed unmatched. CDR1 SGHNT and CDR2 YYREEE come from the germline V gene (reference sequence). In DNA form, the CDR3 reads TGTGCCAGCAGCTTTGGACAGGGAATTCCCTACGAGCAGTACTTC. Its translation is CASSFGQGIPYEQYF.

The genes are TRBV9 and TRBJ2-2; D gene unclear. CDR1 is SGDLS, CDR2 YYNGEE, per germline. V shed 5 bases and J shed 5 bases, with 10 bases lying between them. This CDR3 comprises 13 residues. CDR3 sequence reads: CASSARWTGELFF. CDR3 nucleotides: TGTGCCAGCAGTGCCCGATGGACCGGGGAGCTGTTTTTT.

V is TRBV21-1 and J is TRBJ2-7; TRBD1 was called by the table and not checked on the DNA. TRBV21-1 is described as a pseudogene. CDR3 length: 16 residues. The CDR3 sequence: CASSIVGQAILYEQYF. As DNA, the CDR3 is TGTGCCAGCAGCATTGTGGGGCAGGCTATACTCTACGAGCAGTACTTC.

The chain joins TRBV2 to TRBJ1-1; D remains ambiguous. Germline V lookup: CDR1 SNHLY, CDR2 FYNNEI. V lost 4 bases and J 2 bases, leaving 11 bases between the germline ends. The CDR3 consists of 14 residues. This CDR3 is CASSVVETNTEAFF. The DNA for the CDR3 is TGTGCCAGCAGTGTTGTGGAAACAAACACTGAAGCTTTCTTT. Combining the CDR3 with reference TRBV2 and TRBJ1-1 gives the whole variable domain EPEVTQTPSHQVTQMGQEVILRCVPISNHLYFYWYRQILGQKVEFLVSFYNNEISEKSEIFDDQFSVERPDGSNFTLKIRSTKLEDSAMYFCASSVVETNTEAFFGQGTRLTVV.

This clone was seen more than once but under ten times. This sequence joins TRBV27 and TRBJ1-6, with D uncertain. Trimming took off 2 bases at V and 7 bases at J, with 6 bases between the two ends. The CDR3 has 13 amino acids. Germline V gives CDR1 MNHEY, CDR2 SMNVEV (reference sequence). CDR3 bases: TGTGCCAGCAGTTTAAACGGCAATTCACCCCTCCACTTT. Translated, it gives CASSLNGNSPLHF.

The chain carries TRBV2 and TRBJ1-1; the D gene is possibly TRBD1 (6 bases). CDR3 length equals 15 residues. V gave up 8 bases and J gave up 0 bases, with 16 bases separating them. Looked up from germline, CDR1 is SNHLY and CDR2 is FYNNEI. The DNA of the CDR3 is TGTGCCAGCTTCCCTTTTGGACAGCTGAACACTGAAGCTTTCTTT. It yields the protein CASFPFGQLNTEAFF.

This chain joins TRBV11-1 and TRBJ2-5, with D perhaps being TRBD1 or TRBD2 (5 bases each). The ends were cut back, 0 bases at V and 5 bases at J, with 10 bases in the middle. The CDR3 consists of 14 residues. Germline V lookup: CDR1 SGHAT, CDR2 FQDESV (reference sequence). CDR3 amino acids: CASSLAWGPETQYF. CDR3 coding DNA: TGTGCCAGCAGCTTAGCGTGGGGACCCGAGACCCAGTACTTC.

This sequence joins TRBV6-1 and TRBJ2-2, with 10 bases fitting TRBD2. The CDR3 has 21 amino acids. V lost 1 base to trimming and J lost 3 bases; unmatched junction nucleotides: 17. Germline assignment: CDR1 MNHNS and CDR2 SASEGT. This chain's CDR3 is CASSEDPQNHLAGVDTGELFF. Here the CDR3 DNA reads TGTGCCAGCAGTGAAGACCCGCAGAACCACCTAGCGGGAGTCGACACCGGGGAGCTGTTTTTT.

The chain's CDR3 is CASSLWGAAEAFF. Here the CDR3 DNA reads TGTGCCAGCAGCTTGTGGGGGGCCGCTGAAGCTTTCTTT. The chain links TRBV5-6 to TRBJ1-1; D possibly corresponds to TRBD1 (6 bases). The ends were cut back, 1 base at V and 6 bases at J, with 10 bases in the middle. Per germline, CDR1 SGHDT and CDR2 YYEEEE. This CDR3 has 13 residues.

The CDR3 reads CASSERGLAGVQETQYF. CDR3 DNA sequence: TGCGCCAGCAGCGAAAGGGGATTGGCGGGAGTCCAAGAGACCCAGTACTTC. The chain links TRBV4-3 to TRBJ2-5; 7 nucleotides match TRBD2. The J segment lost 1 base and the V segment lost 5 bases, leaving 13 bases of the junction unmatched. Germline V lookup: CDR1 LGHNA, CDR2 YSLEER. The CDR3 is 17 residues long.

The gene calls are TRBV6-8 and TRBJ2-7, with D perhaps TRBD1 or TRBD2 (5 bases each). V was pared by 2 bases and J by 2 bases, with 13 bases between. The CDR3 loop spans 15 amino acids. CDR1 and CDR2 from the germline V gene are MNHGY and SAAAGT. The CDR3 nucleotides read TGTGCCAGCAGTTACCCACCAGGGAGTACCTACGAGCAGTACTTC. It specifies CASSYPPGSTYEQYF.

This chain connects TRBV9 to TRBJ2-3; no clear D. The CDR3 extends over 13 amino acids. CDR1 is SGDLS, CDR2 YYNGEE, per germline. Trimming removed 0 bases at V and 5 bases at J, with 7 bases between. The chain's CDR3 is CASSVEVRDTQYF. The CDR3 region has the DNA TGTGCCAGCAGCGTAGAAGTCAGAGATACGCAGTATTTT.

A remark on this clone: Other DNA sequences in this specimen translate into the identical CDR3. The chain links TRBV6-6 to TRBJ2-1; D is uncertain. CDR3 size: 12 residues. CDR1 and CDR2 (germline): MNHNY, SVGAGI (reference sequence). V was clipped by 0 bases and J by 7 bases, with 4 bases between them. The CDR3, as DNA: TGTGCCAGCAGTTACTCCTCGAATGAGCAGTTCTTC. The encoded protein is CASSYSSNEQFF.

The V and J genes are TRBV10-1 and TRBJ2-7; 8 nucleotides align to TRBD1. Germline V gene lookup returns CDR1 WNHNN and CDR2 SYGVQD (reference sequence). This CDR3 contains 14 residues. With 4 bases clipped from V and 5 bases from J, the junction kept 7 bases outside the gene matches. The CDR3 reads CASSAWTGMDEQYF. The CDR3 coding sequence is TGCGCCAGCAGTGCTTGGACAGGGATGGACGAGCAGTACTTC.

This chain's CDR3 is CASSTITGELFF. The DNA for the CDR3 is TGTGCCAGCAGCACCATCACCGGGGAGCTGTTTTTT. The chain uses TRBV7-6 and TRBJ2-2, with D hard to call. The length of the CDR3 is 12 residues. The V gene lost 5 bases and the J gene lost 4 bases, with 5 bases spanning the gap. CDR1 and CDR2 (germline): SGHVS, FNYEAQ.

Of note for this clone: Other DNA sequences within the sample encode an identical CDR3. V is TRBV2 and J is TRBJ2-7; D call uncertain. In germline, CDR1 is SNHLY, CDR2 FYNNEI. The CDR3 totals 12 residues. V lost 1 base, J lost 2 bases, and 3 bases lay in between. The CDR3: CASSEGTYEQYF. The CDR3 DNA reads as TGTGCCAGCAGTGAAGGAACCTACGAGCAGTACTTC.

V usage is TRBV7-5 and J usage is TRBJ2-2. TRBV7-5 is a pseudogene locus. The CDR3 covers 15 residues. The CDR3 coding sequence is TGTGCCAGAAGCGAACCGGGGCCTCTCCCCGGGGAGCTGTTTTTT. Protein product: CARSEPGPLPGELFF.

Points on this clone: The identical CDR3 is also encoded by other nucleotide sequences in the sample. The chain employs TRBV27 and TRBJ2-6; no clear D. Trimming removed 1 base from V and 0 bases from J, with 7 bases in between. CDR3 size: 16 residues. The germline gives CDR1 MNHEY, CDR2 SMNVEV (reference sequence). The CDR3 coding sequence is TGTGCCAGCAGTTTATTAAGCCCCTCTGGGGCCAACGTCCTGACTTTC. Encoded protein: CASSLLSPSGANVLTF.